This TCR beta chain derives from a study of blood T cell repertoires in COVID-19 (TCRdb year 2020). Describing the broader study: Collaborator samples came from the United States, Italy and Spain and covered acute and convalescent phases of COVID-19. The sample metadata nearly always contained a de-identified subject ID, COVID-19 status, age in years and sex. HLA class I and class II types, where available, came from metadata supplied by the sample provider rather than from assay-based typing. The prospective study material was composed of cDNA or gDNA derived from T cells, B-cell-depleted T cells, or PBMCs. A freely available public database, intended as a resource for researchers studying the immune response to SARS-CoV-2, is where the repertoires were released. Subjects who had been exposed to COVID-19, were actively infected with it, or had recovered from it provided the deeply sampled blood TCRbeta repertoires that made up the dataset. Samples came from the ongoing ImmuneRACE study (first 160 participants) plus 1,254 subjects from 6 global collaborators.

TCRbeta CDR3 regions were amplified from genomic DNA by means of the immunoSEQ Assay, a bias-controlled multiplex PCR. The source study handled its data this way. The number of nucleated cells in each sample was estimated from the amplification of reference gene primers within the assay. To quantify the absolute abundance of each unique TCRbeta CDR3 rearrangement, sequence reads were collapsed and filtered. For each sample, productive Simpson clonality was calculated as the square root of Simpson's diversity index across productive rearrangements. TCRdb obtained this table from immuneACCESS and retained in-frame rearrangements with V and J assigned. These tables miss some clones; where compared with another copy, unresolved V genes account for less than half of the shortfall, and the remainder is unexplained. That table supplies the V and J calls and clone size; D and trimming were determined from the DNA. This sample has roughly 68,000 clones in its table, and 89% of those were observed once. Around 5% of the sample is held by the ten biggest clonotypes.

The investigation overall reported the following: The quantity of clinical and demographic metadata differed by source and by participant and was supplied without curation.

The collaborating institutions used their own protocols to collect whole blood in K2EDTA tubes. For TCRbeta analysis, collaborators shipped samples as frozen whole blood, isolated PBMCs, or DNA extracted from either of those sample types. About this clone: Its specific antigen is unknown. No base quality information exists; no much larger clone differs at one position.

CDR3 length: 15 amino acids, cysteine to phenylalanine. Only the CDR3 region is kept as DNA, spanning 45 bases read in frame from base 1. V is shortened by 4 bases, J by 1 base, and the region joining them spans 11 bases. Via the germline V gene (reference sequence), CDR1 is SEHNR and CDR2 FQNEAQ. The chain employs TRBV7-9 and TRBJ2-1; TRBD1 is possibly the D segment (6 matching bases). The receptor comes from a woman in her 50s with active COVID-19. Material: peripheral blood. The CDR3 loop reads CASSSDRPSYNEQFF. Here is the DNA: TGTGCCAGCAGCTCCGACAGGCCATCCTACAATGAGCAGTTCTTC.